The clone carrying this T cell receptor (beta chain) was counted at least ten times. What it recognizes is unknown. The sample comes from a study of beta chain features in type 1 diabetes. Overall study context: What patients shared with healthy donors was a similar profile of age, gender and cell yields.

Sorted CD4+ subsets: naive, central memory, regulatory, stem cell-like memory (CD45RO/CCR7/CD25/CD127/CD95/CD27 panel). The sequenced template was cDNA made from the entire isolated RNA. Profiled with immunoSEQ multiplex PCR; TCRdb holds only in-frame clones, not every one. The data show hundreds of thousands of clones, with 9.5% to 11% seen just once and more than 0.015% held by the top ten. General observations from the study: For patients and controls alike, PCR might favor shorter templates to the same degree.

V dropped 5 bases and J dropped 4 bases, with 18 bases sitting between them. The CDR3 has 16 residues. This chain connects TRBV23-1 to TRBJ2-1, with D possibly matching TRBD1 (5 bases). TRBV23-1 belongs to the ORF category, with a function that is uncertain. The sequence came from a woman between 25 and 40 years old in good health. The specimen sequenced was naive CD4+ T cells from blood. CDR3: CASSKRGAYKYNEQFF. DNA for the CDR3: TGCGCCAGCAGTAAACGTGGGGCTTATAAGTACAATGAGCAGTTCTTC.